This is a list of T cell receptor beta chains from one sample in a study of shared clonotypes between healthy human individuals. Sequencing used immunoSEQ multiplex PCR; TCRdb keeps in-frame clones, though not all of them. Of around 690,000 clones listed, 90% are singletons. The sequenced material came from memory CD8+ T cells from PBMCs. These receptors were taken from a man between 18 and 29 years old in good health. Some clones in this sample may be carry-over from other donors' samples. Both conserved end residues are part of each CDR3. The order of the fields is V gene, clone size, J gene, D gene, CDR3 DNA, CDR3 protein. D genes are given only for firm matches. For some rows the clone size is stated as once, few or many, or as a class when expanded; others skip it.

v_gene: TRBV5-1
abundance: .
j_gene: TRBJ2-1
d_gene: TRBD2
CDR3nt: TGCGCCAGCAGCCCTGGACTAGCGGGACCCTCCTACAATGAGCAGTTCTTC
CDR3aa: CASSPGLAGPSYNEQFF

v_gene: TRBV7-9
abundance: .
j_gene: TRBJ2-2
d_gene: TRBD2
CDR3nt: TGTGCCAGCAGTCCCAAAACCGGGACTAGCGAGAACACCGGGGAGCTGTTTTTT
CDR3aa: CASSPKTGTSENTGELFF

v_gene: TRBV4-2
abundance: .
j_gene: TRBJ2-6
d_gene: TRBD1
CDR3nt: TGTGCCAGCAGCCAAACAGGACAGGGAAACCCCCCTGGGGCCAACGTCCTGACTTTC
CDR3aa: CASSQTGQGNPPGANVLTF

v_gene: TRBV5-6
abundance: .
j_gene: TRBJ2-7
d_gene: TRBD1
CDR3nt: TGTGCCAGCAGCTTGGGGACAGGGCCCTCCGAGTCGGACTTC
CDR3aa: CASSLGTGPSESDF

v_gene: TRBV13
abundance: .
j_gene: TRBJ1-2
d_gene: .
CDR3nt: TGTGCCAGCAGCTTCTCGTTGAATGGCTACACCTTC
CDR3aa: CASSFSLNGYTF

v_gene: TRBV6-5
abundance: .
j_gene: TRBJ1-1
d_gene: .
CDR3nt: TGTGCCAGCACATCAACCGGGAACACTGAAGCTTTCTTT
CDR3aa: CASTSTGNTEAFF

v_gene: TRBV7-8
abundance: .
j_gene: TRBJ2-7
d_gene: .
CDR3nt: TGTGCCATCCTATCAGACAGCTCCTACGAGCAGTACTTC
CDR3aa: CAILSDSSYEQYF

v_gene: TRBV30
abundance: .
j_gene: TRBJ1-2
d_gene: .
CDR3nt: TGTGCCTGGAGCGCCGGGACGAGGGATGGCTACACCTTC
CDR3aa: CAWSAGTRDGYTF

v_gene: TRBV27
abundance: few
j_gene: TRBJ2-1
d_gene: TRBD2
CDR3nt: TGTGCCAGCAGTTCCCTAGCGGTGCAGAGCTCCTACAATGAGCAGTTCTTC
CDR3aa: CASSSLAVQSSYNEQFF

v_gene: TRBV6-5
abundance: .
j_gene: TRBJ2-1
d_gene: .
CDR3nt: TGTGCCAGCAGTTACGCGGCAGGGGCCTACAATGAGCAGTTCTTC
CDR3aa: CASSYAAGAYNEQFF

v_gene: TRBV11-2
abundance: .
j_gene: TRBJ1-2
d_gene: .
CDR3nt: TGTGCCAGCAGTCTCGGCGTTGGACATGGCTACACCTTC
CDR3aa: CASSLGVGHGYTF